This TCR beta chain was recovered during a study of shared clonotypes between healthy human individuals. Study-level findings and limits: Inspection by rarefaction showed sorted-subset sequencing to be incomplete despite large depth.

V shed 3 bases and J shed 0 bases, with 3 bases lying between them. Germline assignment: CDR1 LGHNT and CDR2 FRNRAP. This CDR3 contains 13 residues. Points on this clone: Antigen: not known.

Deep was the level at which the assay was run. Measured with immunoSEQ multiplex PCR; TCRdb has only the in-frame clones, and not every one. The data contain more than 1,200,000 clones, about 98.5% of them seen just once; the ten biggest clones take up approximately 0.4%. Sequencing used naive CD4+ T cells sorted from blood. Subset noted: CD45RA+ positively selected. This sequence joins TRBV12-5 and TRBJ2-4; no definite D call. The source is a young man in good health. CDR3 DNA: TGTGCTAGTGGTTTTATAGCCAAAAACATTCAGTACTTC. Encoded protein: CASGFIAKNIQYF.